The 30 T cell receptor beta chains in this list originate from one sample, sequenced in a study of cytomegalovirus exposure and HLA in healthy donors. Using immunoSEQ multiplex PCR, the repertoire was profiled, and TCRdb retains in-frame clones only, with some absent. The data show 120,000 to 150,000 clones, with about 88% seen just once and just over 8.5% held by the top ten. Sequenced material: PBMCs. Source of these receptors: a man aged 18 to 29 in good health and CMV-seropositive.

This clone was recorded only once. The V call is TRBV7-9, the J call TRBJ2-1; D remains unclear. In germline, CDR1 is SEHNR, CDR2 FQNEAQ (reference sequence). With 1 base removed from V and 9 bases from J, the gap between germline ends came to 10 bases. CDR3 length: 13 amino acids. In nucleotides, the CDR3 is TGTGCCAGCAGCTTAGTGCTCGGCGGTGAGCAGTTCTTC. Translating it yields CASSLVLGGEQFF. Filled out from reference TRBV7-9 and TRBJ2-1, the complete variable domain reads DTGVSQNPRHKITKRGQNVTFRCDPISEHNRLYWYRQTLGQGPEFLTYFQNEAQLEKSRLLSDRFSAERPKGSFSTLEIQRTEQGDSAMYLCASSLVLGGEQFFGPGTRLTVL.

The CDR3 loop is CASSLARTGGADTQYF. DNA of the CDR3: TGTGCCAGCAGCTTAGCCAGGACAGGAGGTGCAGATACGCAGTATTTT. The chain has TRBV7-3 and TRBJ2-3, with TRBD1 matching over 7 bases. Germline V gives CDR1 SGHTA, CDR2 FQGTGA. J lost 4 bases, V lost 2 bases, and 9 bases had no gene match. The CDR3 runs 16 residues.

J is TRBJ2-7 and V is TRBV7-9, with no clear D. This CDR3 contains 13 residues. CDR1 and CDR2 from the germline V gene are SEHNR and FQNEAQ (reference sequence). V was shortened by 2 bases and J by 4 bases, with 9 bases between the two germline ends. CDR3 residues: CASSLIPRYEQYF. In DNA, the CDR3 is TGTGCCAGCAGCTTAATCCCGCGGTACGAGCAGTACTTC.

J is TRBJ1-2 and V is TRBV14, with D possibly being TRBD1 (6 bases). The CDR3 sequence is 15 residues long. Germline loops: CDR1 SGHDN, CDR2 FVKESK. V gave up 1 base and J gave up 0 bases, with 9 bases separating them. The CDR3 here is CASSQVGQTNYGYTF. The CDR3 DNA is TGTGCCAGCAGCCAAGTTGGACAGACTAACTATGGCTACACCTTC.

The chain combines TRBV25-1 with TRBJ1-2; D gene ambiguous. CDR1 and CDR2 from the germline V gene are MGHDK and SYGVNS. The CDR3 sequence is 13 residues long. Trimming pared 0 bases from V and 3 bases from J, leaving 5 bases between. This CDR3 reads CASSEYSDYGYTF. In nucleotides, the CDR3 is TGTGCCAGCAGTGAATACTCCGACTATGGCTACACCTTC.

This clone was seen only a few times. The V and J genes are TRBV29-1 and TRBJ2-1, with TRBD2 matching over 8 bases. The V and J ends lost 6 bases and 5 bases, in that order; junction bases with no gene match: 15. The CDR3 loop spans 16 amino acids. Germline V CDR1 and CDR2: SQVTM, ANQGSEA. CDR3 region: CSVRGELAAGNNEQFF. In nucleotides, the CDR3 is TGCAGCGTAAGAGGCGAACTAGCGGCTGGAAACAATGAGCAGTTCTTC.

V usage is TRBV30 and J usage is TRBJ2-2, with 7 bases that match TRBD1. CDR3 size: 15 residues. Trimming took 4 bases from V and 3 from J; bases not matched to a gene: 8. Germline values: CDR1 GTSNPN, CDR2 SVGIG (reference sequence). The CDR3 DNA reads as TGTGCCTGGACTGAAAGGGGGCTGTACACCGGGGAGCTGTTTTTT. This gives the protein CAWTERGLYTGELFF.

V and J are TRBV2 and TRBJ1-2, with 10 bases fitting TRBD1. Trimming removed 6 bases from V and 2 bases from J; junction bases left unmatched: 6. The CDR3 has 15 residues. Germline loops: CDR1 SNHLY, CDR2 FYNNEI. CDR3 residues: CASRPPGQGNYGYTF. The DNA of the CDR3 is TGTGCCAGCAGGCCCCCGGGACAGGGGAACTATGGCTACACCTTC.

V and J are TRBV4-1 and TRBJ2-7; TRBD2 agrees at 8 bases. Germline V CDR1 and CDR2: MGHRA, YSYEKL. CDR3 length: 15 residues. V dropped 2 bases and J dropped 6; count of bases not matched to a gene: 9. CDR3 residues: CASSQSVSGSFEQYF. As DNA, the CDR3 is TGCGCCAGCAGCCAAAGTGTCAGCGGGAGTTTCGAGCAGTACTTC.

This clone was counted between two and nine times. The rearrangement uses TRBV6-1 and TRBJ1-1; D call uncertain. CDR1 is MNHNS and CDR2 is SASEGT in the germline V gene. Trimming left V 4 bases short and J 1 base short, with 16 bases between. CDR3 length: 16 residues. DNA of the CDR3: TGTGCCAGCAGTGGCCCACTGGAGGAGGCGAACACTGAAGCTTTCTTT. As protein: CASSGPLEEANTEAFF.

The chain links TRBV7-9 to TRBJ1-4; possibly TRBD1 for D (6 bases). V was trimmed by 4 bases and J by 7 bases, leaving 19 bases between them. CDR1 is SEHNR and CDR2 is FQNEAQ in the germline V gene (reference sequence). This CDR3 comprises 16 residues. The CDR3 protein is CASSYSRGGALEKLFF. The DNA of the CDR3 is TGTGCCAGCAGCTACTCACGCGGGGGGGCACTTGAAAAACTGTTTTTT.

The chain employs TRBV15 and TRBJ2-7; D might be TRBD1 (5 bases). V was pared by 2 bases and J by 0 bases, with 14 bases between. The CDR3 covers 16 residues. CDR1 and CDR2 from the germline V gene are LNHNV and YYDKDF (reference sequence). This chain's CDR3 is CATSRSQGSTSYEQYF. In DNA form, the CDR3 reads TGTGCCACCAGCAGATCCCAGGGCAGTACCTCCTACGAGCAGTACTTC.

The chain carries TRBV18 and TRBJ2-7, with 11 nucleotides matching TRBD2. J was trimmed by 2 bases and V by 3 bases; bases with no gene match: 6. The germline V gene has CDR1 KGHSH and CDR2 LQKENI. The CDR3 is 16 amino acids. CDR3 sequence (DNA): TGTGCCAGCTCACCCCCCGGGACTAGCGGAACCTACGAGCAGTACTTC. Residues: CASSPPGTSGTYEQYF.

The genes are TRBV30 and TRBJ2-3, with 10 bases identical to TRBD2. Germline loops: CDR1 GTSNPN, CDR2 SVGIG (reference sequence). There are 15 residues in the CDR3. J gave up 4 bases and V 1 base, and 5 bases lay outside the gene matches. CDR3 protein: CAWSEPSGRPDTQYF. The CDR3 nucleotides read TGTGCCTGGAGTGAACCTAGCGGGAGACCAGATACGCAGTATTTT.

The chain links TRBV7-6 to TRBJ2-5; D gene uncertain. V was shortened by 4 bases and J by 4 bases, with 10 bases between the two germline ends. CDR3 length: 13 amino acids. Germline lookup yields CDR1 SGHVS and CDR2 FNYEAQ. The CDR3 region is CASSSLVRETQYF. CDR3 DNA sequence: TGTGCCAGCAGCTCACTGGTTCGAGAGACCCAGTACTTC.

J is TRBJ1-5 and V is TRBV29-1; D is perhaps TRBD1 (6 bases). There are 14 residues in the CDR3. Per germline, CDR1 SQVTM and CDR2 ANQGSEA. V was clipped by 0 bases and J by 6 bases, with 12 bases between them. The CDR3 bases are TGCAGCGTTGAAGATGGACAGCCGGGTCAGCCCCAGCATTTT. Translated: CSVEDGQPGQPQHF. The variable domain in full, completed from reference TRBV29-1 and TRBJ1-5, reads SAVISQKPSRDICQRGTSLTIQCQVDSQVTMMFWYRQQPGQSLTLIATANQGSEATYESGFVIDKFPISRPNLTFSTLTVSNMSPEDSSIYLCSVEDGQPGQPQHFGDGTRLSIL.

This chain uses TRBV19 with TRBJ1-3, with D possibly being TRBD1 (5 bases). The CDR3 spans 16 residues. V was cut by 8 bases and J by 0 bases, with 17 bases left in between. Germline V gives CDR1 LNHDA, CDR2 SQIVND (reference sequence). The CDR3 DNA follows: TGTGCCAGTTCGGCAGGGCCCCTCAGCTCTGGAAACACCATATATTTT. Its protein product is CASSAGPLSSGNTIYF.

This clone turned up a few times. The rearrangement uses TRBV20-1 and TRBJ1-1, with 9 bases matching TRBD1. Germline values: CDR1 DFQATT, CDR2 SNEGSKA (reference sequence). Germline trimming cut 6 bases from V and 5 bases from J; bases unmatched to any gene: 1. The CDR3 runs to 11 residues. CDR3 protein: CSATGGTEAFF. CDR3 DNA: TGCAGTGCGACAGGGGGAACTGAAGCTTTCTTT.

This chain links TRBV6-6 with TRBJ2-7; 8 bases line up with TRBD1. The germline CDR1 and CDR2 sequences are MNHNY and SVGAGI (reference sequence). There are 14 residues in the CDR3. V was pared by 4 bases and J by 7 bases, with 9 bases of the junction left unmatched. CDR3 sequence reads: CASSSIGQGREQYF. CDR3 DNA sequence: TGTGCCAGCAGTTCCATAGGACAGGGACGAGAGCAGTACTTC.

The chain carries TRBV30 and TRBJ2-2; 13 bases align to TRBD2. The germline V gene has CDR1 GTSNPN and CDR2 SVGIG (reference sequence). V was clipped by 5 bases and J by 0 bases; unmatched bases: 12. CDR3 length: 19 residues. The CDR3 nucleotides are TGTGCCTGGGGACTAGCGGGAGTGAGGGCCGGAACGAACACCGGGGAGCTGTTTTTT. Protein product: CAWGLAGVRAGTNTGELFF.

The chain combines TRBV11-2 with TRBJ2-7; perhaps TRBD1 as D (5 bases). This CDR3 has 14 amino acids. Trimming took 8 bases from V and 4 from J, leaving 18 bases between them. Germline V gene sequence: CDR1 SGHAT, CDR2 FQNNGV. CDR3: CASAIYPQGYEQYF. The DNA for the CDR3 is TGTGCCAGCGCTATTTACCCCCAGGGTTACGAGCAGTACTTC.

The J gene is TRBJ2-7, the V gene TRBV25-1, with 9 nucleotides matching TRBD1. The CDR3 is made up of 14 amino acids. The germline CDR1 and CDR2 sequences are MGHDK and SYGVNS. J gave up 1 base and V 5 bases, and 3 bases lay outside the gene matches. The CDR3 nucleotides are TGTGCCAGCAGTTGGGACAGGGCATCCTACGAGCAGTACTTC. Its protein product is CASSWDRASYEQYF.

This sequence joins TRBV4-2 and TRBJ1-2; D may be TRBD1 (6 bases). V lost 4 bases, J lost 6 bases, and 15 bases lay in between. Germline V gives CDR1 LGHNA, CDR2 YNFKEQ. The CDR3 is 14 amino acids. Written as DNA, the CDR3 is TGTGCCAGCAGCCTCATGGACAGCCAACATGGCTACACCTTC. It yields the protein CASSLMDSQHGYTF.

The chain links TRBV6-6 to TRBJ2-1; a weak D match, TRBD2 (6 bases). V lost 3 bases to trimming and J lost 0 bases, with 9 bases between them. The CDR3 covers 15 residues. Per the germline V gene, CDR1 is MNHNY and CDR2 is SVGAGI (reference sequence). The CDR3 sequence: CASSYLGGSYNEQFF. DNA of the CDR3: TGTGCCAGCAGTTATCTGGGAGGCTCCTACAATGAGCAGTTCTTC.

CDR3 loop: CASSPVAGDTYNEQFF. The CDR3 DNA reads TGTGCCAGCAGCCCAGTAGCGGGAGACACCTACAATGAGCAGTTCTTC. This chain links TRBV7-3 with TRBJ2-1; 9 bases match TRBD2. The germline V gene has CDR1 SGHTA and CDR2 FQGTGA. CDR3 size: 16 residues. V was pared by 5 bases and J by 2 bases, with 7 bases of the junction left unmatched.

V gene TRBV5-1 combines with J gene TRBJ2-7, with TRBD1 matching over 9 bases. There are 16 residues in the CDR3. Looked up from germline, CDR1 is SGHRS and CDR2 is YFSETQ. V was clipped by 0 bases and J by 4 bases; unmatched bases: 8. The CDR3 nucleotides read TGCGCCAGCAGCTTGGAGTGGACAGGGGATCTGTACGAGCAGTACTTC. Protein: CASSLEWTGDLYEQYF. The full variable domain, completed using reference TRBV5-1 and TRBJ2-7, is KAGVTQTPRYLIKTRGQQVTLSCSPISGHRSVSWYQQTPGQGLQFLFEYFSETQRNKGNFPGRFSGRQFSNSRSEMNVSTLELGDSALYLCASSLEWTGDLYEQYFGPGTRLTVT.

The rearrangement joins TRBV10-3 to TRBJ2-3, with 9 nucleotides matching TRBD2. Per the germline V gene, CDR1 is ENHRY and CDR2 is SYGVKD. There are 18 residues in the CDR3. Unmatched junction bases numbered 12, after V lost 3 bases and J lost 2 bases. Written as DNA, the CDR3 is TGTGCCATCAGTGATAAATTCGCGGGAGGGCCTTTCACAGATACGCAGTATTTT. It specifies CAISDKFAGGPFTDTQYF.

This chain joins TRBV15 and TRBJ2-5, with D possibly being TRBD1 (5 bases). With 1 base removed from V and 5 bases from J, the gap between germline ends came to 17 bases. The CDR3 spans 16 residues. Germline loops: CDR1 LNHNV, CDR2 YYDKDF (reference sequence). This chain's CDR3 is CATSRGSRATRETQYF. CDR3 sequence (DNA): TGTGCCACCAGCAGAGGTAGCAGGGCGACAAGGGAGACCCAGTACTTC.

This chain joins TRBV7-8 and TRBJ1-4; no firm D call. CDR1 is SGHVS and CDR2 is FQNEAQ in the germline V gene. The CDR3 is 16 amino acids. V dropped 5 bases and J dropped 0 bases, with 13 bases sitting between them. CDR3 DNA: TGTGCCAGCAGCCCAGACGGAGTTGCAACTAATGAAAAACTGTTTTTT. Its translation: CASSPDGVATNEKLFF.

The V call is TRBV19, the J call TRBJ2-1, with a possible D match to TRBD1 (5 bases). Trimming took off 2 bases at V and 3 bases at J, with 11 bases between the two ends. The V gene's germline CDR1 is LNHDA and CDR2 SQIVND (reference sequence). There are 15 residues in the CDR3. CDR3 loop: CASSIQGPDYNEQFF. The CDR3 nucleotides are TGTGCCAGTAGTATACAGGGTCCCGACTACAATGAGCAGTTCTTC. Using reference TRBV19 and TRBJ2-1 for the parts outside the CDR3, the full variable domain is DGGITQSPKYLFRKEGQNVTLSCEQNLNHDAMYWYRQDPGQGLRLIYYSQIVNDFQKGDIAEGYSVSREKKESFPLTVTSAQKNPTAFYLCASSIQGPDYNEQFFGPGTRLTVL.